This TCR beta chain was profiled in a study of a mutant IDH1 vaccine in newly diagnosed glioma. Indicated time point: week 35, safety follow-up. Topical imiquimod accompanied each vaccine dose, which consisted of 300 ug of mutant IDH1 20-mer peptide. As to this clone: Its target is unknown.

The CDR3 covers 18 residues. V was cut by 6 bases and J by 4 bases, with 25 bases left in between. CDR1 is KGHSH, CDR2 LQKENI, per germline. The data were produced by immunoSEQ multiplex PCR, yet TCRdb's version contains in-frame clones alone and is incomplete. The table lists tens of thousands of clones, about four fifths of them singletons. Sample: PBMCs, taken from a glioma patient whose treatment included an IDH1 peptide vaccine. The V gene is TRBV18, the J gene TRBJ2-4; a possible D gene is TRBD2 (5 bases). This clonotype was sampled from a man aged 18 to 35 with glioma. CDR3 coding DNA: TGTGCCAGCTCTCTTAAAAGGCTAGAGCTTCGGGGTAAAAACATTCAGTACTTC. Encoded protein: CASSLKRLELRGKNIQYF.